This T cell receptor (beta chain) was profiled in a study of T cell responses to AZD1222 COVID-19 vaccine. The V gene lost 1 base and the J gene lost 7 bases, with 15 bases spanning the gap. The germline V gene encodes CDR1 SGHRS and CDR2 YFSETQ. The CDR3 is 16 amino acids. As concerns this clone: No antigen is known for it.

Libraries were prepared by immunoSEQ multiplex PCR; TCRdb keeps only in-frame clonotypes and omits some of them. Of 150,000 to 160,000 clones listed, 88% were seen once; the top ten hold approximately 6.6%. Study conclusions and caveats: Spike regions recognized by vaccine-associated CD4 TCRs spanned the protein, led by 160-218 and 743-854. Increased Spike-specific TCR breadth and depth were observed after two AZD1222 doses. White British ancestry dominated among donors, who included more females, and clonal diversity was possibly underestimated.

The sample consisted of peripheral blood, taken after recovery from COVID-19. The source of this sequence is an adult who had recovered from COVID-19. The chain carries TRBV5-1 and TRBJ1-6; D is uncertain. The CDR3 DNA follows: TGCGCCAGCAGCTTGCTGGGTCGGGAGTTGAATTCACCCCTCCACTTT. It is translated as CASSLLGRELNSPLHF.